The clone carrying this T cell receptor (beta chain) was detected only a few times. Antigen unknown. This specimen comes from a study of identical twins. TCRdb re-called the 5' RACE reads through MiXCR, storing one row per CDR3 protein. The sample lists around 1.7 million distinct CDR3 sequences, about 32% occurring once. Study-wide findings and caveats: The study based its conclusions on cross-sectional statistical analysis and did not follow the same donors. Among monozygotic twins, out-of-frame TCR alpha sharing exceeded what models predicted. The study found weaker excess twin sharing in beta out-of-frame sequences.

This CDR3 is 18 amino acids long. From germline, CDR1 is MDHEN and CDR2 SYDVKM. Trimming cost V 3 bases and J 0 bases; bases outside gene matches: 12. The sample consisted of cord blood. This rearrangement joins TRBV28 to TRBJ1-2; 8 positions agree with TRBD1. This TCR was recovered from a newborn girl in good health. The CDR3 reads CASSLTAARTGSNYGYTF. As DNA, the CDR3 is TGTGCCAGCAGTTTGACAGCCGCTAGGACAGGGTCTAACTATGGCTACACCTTC.